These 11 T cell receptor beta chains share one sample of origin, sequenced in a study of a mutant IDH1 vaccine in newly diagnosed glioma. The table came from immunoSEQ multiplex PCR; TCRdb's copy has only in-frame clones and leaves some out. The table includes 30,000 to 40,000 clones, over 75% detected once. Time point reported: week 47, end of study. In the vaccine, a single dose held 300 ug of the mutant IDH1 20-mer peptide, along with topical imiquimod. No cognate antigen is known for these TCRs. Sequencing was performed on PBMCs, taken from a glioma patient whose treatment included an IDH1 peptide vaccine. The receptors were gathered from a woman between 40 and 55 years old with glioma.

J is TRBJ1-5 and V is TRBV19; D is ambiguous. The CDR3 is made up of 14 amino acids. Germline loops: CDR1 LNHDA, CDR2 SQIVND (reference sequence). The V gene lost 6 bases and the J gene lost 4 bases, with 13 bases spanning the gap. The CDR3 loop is CASSTLTRNQPQHF. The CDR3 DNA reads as TGTGCCAGTAGCACCCTGACAAGGAATCAGCCCCAGCATTTT.

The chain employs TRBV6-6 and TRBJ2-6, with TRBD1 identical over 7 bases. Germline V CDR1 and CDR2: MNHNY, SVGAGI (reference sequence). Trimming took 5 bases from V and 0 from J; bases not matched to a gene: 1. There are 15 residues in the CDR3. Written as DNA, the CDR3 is TGTGCCAGCAGTAACAGGGGCTCTGGGGCCAACGTCCTGACTTTC. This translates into CASSNRGSGANVLTF.

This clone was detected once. CDR3 residues: CASSSKSSGNTIYF. CDR3 in DNA: TGTGCCAGCAGTTCCAAGAGCTCTGGAAACACCATATATTTT. This chain uses TRBV6-6 with TRBJ1-3; D gene uncertain. V lost 4 bases and J 0 bases, leaving 7 bases between the germline ends. The germline CDR1 and CDR2 sequences are MNHNY and SVGAGI (reference sequence). The CDR3 covers 14 residues.

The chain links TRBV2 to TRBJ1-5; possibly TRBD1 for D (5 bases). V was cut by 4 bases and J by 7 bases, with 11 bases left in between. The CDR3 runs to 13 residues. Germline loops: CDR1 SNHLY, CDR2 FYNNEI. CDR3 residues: CASSVGPLQPQHF. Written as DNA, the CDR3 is TGTGCCAGCAGTGTGGGACCCCTCCAGCCCCAGCATTTT. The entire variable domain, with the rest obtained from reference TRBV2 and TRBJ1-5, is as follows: EPEVTQTPSHQVTQMGQEVILRCVPISNHLYFYWYRQILGQKVEFLVSFYNNEISEKSEIFDDQFSVERPDGSNFTLKIRSTKLEDSAMYFCASSVGPLQPQHFGDGTRLSIL.

Written as DNA, the CDR3 is TGTGCCAGCAGCTTAGGTTCGGGCCGGGAAAACATTCAGTACTTC. Amino acids: CASSLGSGRENIQYF. The chain is built from TRBV7-9 and TRBJ2-4, with D unresolved. Germline CDR1 reads SEHNR; CDR2 reads FQNEAQ (reference sequence). Trimming stripped 1 base from V and 5 bases from J, with 12 bases between. The CDR3 consists of 15 residues.

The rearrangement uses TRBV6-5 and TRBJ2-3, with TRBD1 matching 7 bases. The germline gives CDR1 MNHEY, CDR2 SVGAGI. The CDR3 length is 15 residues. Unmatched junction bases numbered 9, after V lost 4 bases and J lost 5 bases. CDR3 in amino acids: CASSSGGAPLDTQYF. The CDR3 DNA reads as TGTGCCAGCAGTTCAGGGGGAGCCCCGTTAGATACGCAGTATTTT.

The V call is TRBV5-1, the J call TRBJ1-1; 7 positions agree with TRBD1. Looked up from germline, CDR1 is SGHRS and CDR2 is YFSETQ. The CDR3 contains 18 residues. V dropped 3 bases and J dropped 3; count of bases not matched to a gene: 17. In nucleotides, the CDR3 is TGCGCCAGCAGCTCCCAGGGGGGGGCGGGTGTGTTGGACACTGAAGCTTTCTTT. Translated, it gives CASSSQGGAGVLDTEAFF.

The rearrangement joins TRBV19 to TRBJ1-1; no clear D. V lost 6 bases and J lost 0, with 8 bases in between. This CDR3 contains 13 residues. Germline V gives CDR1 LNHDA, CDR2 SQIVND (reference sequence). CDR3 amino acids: CASSPSMNTEAFF. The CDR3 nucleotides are TGTGCCAGTAGCCCGAGCATGAACACTGAAGCTTTCTTT.

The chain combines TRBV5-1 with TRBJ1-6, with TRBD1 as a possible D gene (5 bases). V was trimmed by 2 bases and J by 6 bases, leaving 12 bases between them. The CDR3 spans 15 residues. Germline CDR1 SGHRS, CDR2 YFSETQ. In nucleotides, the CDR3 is TGCGCCAGCAGCTTTGAGGGGCCGGCTAATTCACCCCTCCACTTT. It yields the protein CASSFEGPANSPLHF.

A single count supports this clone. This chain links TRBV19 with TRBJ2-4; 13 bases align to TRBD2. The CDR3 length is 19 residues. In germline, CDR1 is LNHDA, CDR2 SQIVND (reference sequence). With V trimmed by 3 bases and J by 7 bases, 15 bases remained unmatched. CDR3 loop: CASSIRLAGGLQYSNIQYF. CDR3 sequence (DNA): TGTGCCAGTAGTATCCGACTAGCGGGAGGTCTGCAATACAGTAACATTCAGTACTTC.

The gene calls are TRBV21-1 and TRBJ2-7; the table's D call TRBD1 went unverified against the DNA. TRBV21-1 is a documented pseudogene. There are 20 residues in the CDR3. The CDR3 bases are TGTGCCAGCAGCAAATATGGGCAACCGGGACAGGGAACGGGGGGGTACGAGCAGTACTTC. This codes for CASSKYGQPGQGTGGYEQYF.